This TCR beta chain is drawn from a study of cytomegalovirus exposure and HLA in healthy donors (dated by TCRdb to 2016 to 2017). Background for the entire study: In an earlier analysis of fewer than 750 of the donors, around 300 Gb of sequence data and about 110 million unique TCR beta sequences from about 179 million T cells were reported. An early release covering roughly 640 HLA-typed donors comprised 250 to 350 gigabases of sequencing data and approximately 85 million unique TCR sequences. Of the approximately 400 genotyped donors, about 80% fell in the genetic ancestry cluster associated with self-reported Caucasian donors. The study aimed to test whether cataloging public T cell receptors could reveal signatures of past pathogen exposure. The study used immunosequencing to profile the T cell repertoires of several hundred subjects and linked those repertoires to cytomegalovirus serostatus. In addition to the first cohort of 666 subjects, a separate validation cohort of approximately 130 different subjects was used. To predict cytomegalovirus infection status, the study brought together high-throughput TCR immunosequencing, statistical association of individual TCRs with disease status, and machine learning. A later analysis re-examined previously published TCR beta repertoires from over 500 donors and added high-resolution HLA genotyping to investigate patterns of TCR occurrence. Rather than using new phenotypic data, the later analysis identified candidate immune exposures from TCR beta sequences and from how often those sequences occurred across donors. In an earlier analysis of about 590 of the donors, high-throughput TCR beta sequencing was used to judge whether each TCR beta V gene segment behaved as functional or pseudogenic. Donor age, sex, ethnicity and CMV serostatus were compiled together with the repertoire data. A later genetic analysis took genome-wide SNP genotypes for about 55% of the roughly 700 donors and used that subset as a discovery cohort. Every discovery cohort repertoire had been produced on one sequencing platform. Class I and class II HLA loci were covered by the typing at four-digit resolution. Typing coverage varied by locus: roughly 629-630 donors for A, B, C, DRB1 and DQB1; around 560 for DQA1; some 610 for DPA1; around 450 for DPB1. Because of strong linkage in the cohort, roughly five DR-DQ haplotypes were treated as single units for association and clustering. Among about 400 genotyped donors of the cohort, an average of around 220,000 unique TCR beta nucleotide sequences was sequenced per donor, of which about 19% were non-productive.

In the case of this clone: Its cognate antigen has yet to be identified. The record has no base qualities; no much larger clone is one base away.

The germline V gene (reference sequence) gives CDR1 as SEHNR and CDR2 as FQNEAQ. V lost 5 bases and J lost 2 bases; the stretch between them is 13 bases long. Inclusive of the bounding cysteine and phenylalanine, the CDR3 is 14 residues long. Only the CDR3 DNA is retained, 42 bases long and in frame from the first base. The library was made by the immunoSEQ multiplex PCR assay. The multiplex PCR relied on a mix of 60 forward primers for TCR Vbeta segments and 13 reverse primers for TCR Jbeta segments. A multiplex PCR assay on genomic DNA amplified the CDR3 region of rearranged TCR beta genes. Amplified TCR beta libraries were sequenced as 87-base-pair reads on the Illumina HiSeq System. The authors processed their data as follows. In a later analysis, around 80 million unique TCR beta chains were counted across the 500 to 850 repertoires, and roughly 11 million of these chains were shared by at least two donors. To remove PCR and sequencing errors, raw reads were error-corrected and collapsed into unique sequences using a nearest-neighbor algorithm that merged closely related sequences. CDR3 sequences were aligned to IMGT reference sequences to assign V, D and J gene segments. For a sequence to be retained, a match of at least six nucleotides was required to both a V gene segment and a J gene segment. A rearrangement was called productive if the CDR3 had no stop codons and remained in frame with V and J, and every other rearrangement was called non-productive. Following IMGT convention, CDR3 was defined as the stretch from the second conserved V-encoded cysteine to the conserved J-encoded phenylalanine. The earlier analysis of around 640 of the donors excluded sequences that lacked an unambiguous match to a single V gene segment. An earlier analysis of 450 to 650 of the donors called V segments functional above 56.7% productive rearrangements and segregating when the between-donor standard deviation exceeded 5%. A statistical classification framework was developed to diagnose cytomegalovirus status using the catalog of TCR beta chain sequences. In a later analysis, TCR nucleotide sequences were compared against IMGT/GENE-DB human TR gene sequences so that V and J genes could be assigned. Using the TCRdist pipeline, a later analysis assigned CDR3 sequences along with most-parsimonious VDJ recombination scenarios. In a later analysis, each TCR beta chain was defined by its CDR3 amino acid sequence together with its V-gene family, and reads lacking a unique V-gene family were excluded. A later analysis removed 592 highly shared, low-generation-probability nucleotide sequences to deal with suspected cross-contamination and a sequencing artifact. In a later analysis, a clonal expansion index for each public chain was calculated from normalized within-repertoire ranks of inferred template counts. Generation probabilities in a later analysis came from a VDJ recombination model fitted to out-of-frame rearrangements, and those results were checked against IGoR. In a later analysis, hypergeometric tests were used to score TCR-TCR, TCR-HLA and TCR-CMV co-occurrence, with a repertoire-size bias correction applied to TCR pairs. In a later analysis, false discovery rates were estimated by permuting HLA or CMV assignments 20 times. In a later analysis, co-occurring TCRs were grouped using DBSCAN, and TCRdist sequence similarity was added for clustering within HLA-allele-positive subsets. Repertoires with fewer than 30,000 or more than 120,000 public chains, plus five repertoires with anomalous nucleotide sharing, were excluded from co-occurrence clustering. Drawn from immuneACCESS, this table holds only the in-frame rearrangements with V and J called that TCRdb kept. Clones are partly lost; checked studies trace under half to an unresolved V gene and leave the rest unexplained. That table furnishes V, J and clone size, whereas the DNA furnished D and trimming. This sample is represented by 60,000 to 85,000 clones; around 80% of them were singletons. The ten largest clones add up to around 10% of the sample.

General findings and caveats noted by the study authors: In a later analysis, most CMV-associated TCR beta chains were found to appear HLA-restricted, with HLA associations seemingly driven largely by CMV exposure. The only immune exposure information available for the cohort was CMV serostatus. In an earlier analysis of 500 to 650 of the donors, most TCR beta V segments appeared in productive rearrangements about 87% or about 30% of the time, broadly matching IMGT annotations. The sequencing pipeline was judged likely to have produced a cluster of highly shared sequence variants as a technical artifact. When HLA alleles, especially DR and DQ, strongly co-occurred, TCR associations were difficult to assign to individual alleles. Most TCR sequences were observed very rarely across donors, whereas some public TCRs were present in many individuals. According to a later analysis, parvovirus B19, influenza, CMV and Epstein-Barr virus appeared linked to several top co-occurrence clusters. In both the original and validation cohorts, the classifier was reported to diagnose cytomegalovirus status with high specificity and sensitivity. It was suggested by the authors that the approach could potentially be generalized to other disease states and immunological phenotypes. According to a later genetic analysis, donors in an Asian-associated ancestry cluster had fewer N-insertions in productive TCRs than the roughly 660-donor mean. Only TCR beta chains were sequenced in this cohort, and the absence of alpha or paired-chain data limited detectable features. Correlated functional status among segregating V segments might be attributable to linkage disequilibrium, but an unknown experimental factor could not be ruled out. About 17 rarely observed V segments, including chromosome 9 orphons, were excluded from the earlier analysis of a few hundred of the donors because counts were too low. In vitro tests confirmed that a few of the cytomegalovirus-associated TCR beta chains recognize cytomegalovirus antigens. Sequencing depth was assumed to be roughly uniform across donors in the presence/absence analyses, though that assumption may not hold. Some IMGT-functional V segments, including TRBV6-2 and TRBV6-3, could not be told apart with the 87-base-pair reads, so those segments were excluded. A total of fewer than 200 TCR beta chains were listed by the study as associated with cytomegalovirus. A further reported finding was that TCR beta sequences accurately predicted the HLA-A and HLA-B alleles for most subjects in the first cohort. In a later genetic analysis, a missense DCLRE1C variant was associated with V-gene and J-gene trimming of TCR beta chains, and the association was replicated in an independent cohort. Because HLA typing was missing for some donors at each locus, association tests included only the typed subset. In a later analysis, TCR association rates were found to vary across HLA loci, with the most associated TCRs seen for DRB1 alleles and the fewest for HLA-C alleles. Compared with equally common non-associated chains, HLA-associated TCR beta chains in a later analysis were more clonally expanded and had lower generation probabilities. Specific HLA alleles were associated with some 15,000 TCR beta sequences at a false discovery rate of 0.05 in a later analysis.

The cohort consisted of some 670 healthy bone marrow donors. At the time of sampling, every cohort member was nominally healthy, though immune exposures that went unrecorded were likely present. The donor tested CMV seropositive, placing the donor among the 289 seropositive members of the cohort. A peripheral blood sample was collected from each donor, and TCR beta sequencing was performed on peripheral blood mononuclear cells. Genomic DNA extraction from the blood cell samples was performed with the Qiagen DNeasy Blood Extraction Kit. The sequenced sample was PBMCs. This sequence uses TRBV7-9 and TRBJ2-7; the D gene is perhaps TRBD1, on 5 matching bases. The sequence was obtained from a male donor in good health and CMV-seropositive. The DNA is TGTGCCAGCAGCCACTCTTCGACAGCCTACGAGCAGTACTTC. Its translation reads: CASSHSSTAYEQYF.